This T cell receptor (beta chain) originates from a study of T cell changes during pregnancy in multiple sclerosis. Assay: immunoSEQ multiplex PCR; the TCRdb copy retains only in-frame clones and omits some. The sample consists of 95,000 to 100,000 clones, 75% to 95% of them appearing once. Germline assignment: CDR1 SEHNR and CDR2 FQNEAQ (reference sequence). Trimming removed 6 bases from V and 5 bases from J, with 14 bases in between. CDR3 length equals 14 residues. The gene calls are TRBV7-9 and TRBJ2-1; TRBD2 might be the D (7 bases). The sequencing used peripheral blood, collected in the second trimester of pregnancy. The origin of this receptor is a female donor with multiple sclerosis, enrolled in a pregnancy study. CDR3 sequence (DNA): TGTGCCAGCAGAGCTCGGGGGGCAGACAATGAGCAGTTCTTC. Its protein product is CASRARGADNEQFF.